The 15 T cell receptor beta chains below were found in one sample sequenced in a study of identical twins. TCRdb called the 5' RACE reads again in MiXCR, with one record for every CDR3 protein. The profile covers over 600,000 distinct CDR3 sequences, with 21% appearing a single time and 4% to 5.5% taken by the ten largest. The same data also went into a second study, on T cells expressing NK-cell markers.

Sequenced material: PBMCs. The source is a young woman in good health.

This clonotype was picked up a small number of times. The chain joins TRBV19 to TRBJ2-5; D is unresolved. The CDR3 has 13 residues. Trimming left V 3 bases short and J 2 bases short, with 7 bases between. Germline V gene lookup returns CDR1 LNHDA and CDR2 SQIVND (reference sequence). Here the CDR3 DNA reads TGTGCCAGTAGTATCGCCCGACAAGAGACCCAGTACTTC. It is translated as CASSIARQETQYF.

This clonotype occurred many times. This chain links TRBV29-1 with TRBJ2-1, with 12 nucleotides matching TRBD2. The CDR3 is made up of 14 amino acids. CDR1 and CDR2 from the germline V gene are SQVTM and ANQGSEA. Trimming removed 5 bases from V and 5 bases from J; junction bases left unmatched: 4. The CDR3 protein is CSVQTSGSNNEQFF. CDR3 bases: TGCAGCGTTCAGACTAGCGGGAGCAACAATGAGCAGTTCTTC.

In this sample, this clonotype turned up many times. V usage is TRBV28 and J usage is TRBJ2-1; D is unclear. Germline CDR1 and CDR2: MDHEN and SYDVKM. There are 12 residues in the CDR3. V was shortened by 3 bases and J by 5 bases, with 5 bases between the two germline ends. The CDR3 region has the DNA TGTGCCAGCAGTTTTAGCAACAATGAGCAGTTCTTC. This translates into CASSFSNNEQFF.

The genes are TRBV4-3 and TRBJ2-1; D is undetermined. The CDR3 runs 17 residues. The germline V and J ends were trimmed by 1 base and 4 bases, with 17 bases remaining between them. Germline-derived CDR1 and CDR2 are LGHNA and YSLEER. The CDR3 sequence: CASSQGFPELRYNEQFF. The CDR3 nucleotides read TGCGCCAGCAGCCAAGGATTTCCGGAATTGAGATACAATGAGCAGTTCTTC.

This chain links TRBV4-3 with TRBJ1-2, with no clear D. Per germline, CDR1 LGHNA and CDR2 YSLEER. CDR3 length: 13 amino acids. V gave up 0 bases and J gave up 8 bases, with 10 bases separating them. CDR3: CASSQDEGSGYTF. The DNA of the CDR3 is TGCGCCAGCAGCCAAGATGAGGGAAGCGGCTACACCTTC.

This clonotype was seen many times. The chain links TRBV2 to TRBJ2-7; D is unclear. The length of the CDR3 is 13 residues. The germline V and J ends were trimmed by 7 bases and 0 bases, with 10 bases remaining between them. Germline CDR1 SNHLY, CDR2 FYNNEI. CDR3: CASTFEPSYEQYF. The CDR3, as DNA: TGTGCCAGCACGTTCGAACCCTCCTACGAGCAGTACTTC. Combining the CDR3 with reference TRBV2 and TRBJ2-7 gives the whole variable domain EPEVTQTPSHQVTQMGQEVILRCVPISNHLYFYWYRQILGQKVEFLVSFYNNEISEKSEIFDDQFSVERPDGSNFTLKIRSTKLEDSAMYFCASTFEPSYEQYFGPGTRLTVT.

This clonotype was counted a few times. The rearrangement links TRBV20-1 to TRBJ1-1; D is unclear. Germline CDR1 and CDR2: DFQATT and SNEGSKA (reference sequence). Trimming removed 4 bases at V and 1 base at J, with 13 bases between. The CDR3 consists of 14 residues. The CDR3 DNA reads as TGCAGTGCTACACATGGCCCCACGAACACTGAAGCTTTCTTT. This sequence encodes CSATHGPTNTEAFF.

The genes are TRBV20-1 and TRBJ2-7; TRBD1 is a possible D gene (5 bases). With 6 bases removed from V and 3 bases from J, the gap between germline ends came to 9 bases. CDR1 is DFQATT and CDR2 is SNEGSKA in the germline V gene (reference sequence). This CDR3 comprises 11 residues. In nucleotides, the CDR3 is TGCAGTGCAGAAGGGGTCTACGAGCAGTACTTC. Protein: CSAEGVYEQYF.

This clonotype was seen more than once but under ten times. The rearrangement uses TRBV6-6 and TRBJ1-1, with D perhaps matching TRBD1 (5 bases). This CDR3 contains 13 residues. Germline V lookup: CDR1 MNHNY, CDR2 SVGAGI (reference sequence). The germline V and J ends were trimmed by 6 bases and 7 bases, with 15 bases remaining between them. CDR3 protein: CASRNLPGGEAFF. The DNA of the CDR3 is TGTGCCAGCAGGAATCTCCCGGGGGGTGAAGCTTTCTTT.

The genes are TRBV3-1 and TRBJ1-1, with D maybe TRBD1 (5 bases). Germline V gives CDR1 LGHDT, CDR2 YNNKEL (reference sequence). Trimming removed 1 base from V and 7 bases from J, with 7 bases in between. The CDR3 sequence is 12 residues long. CDR3 residues: CASSQAGLEAFF. The DNA of the CDR3 is TGTGCCAGCAGCCAAGCGGGACTTGAAGCTTTCTTT.

The chain links TRBV12-5 to TRBJ2-1; D possibly uses TRBD1 or TRBD2 (5 bases each). CDR3 length: 15 residues. Germline lookup yields CDR1 LGHNT and CDR2 FRNRAP. V was trimmed by 1 base and J by 8 bases, leaving 15 bases between them. The CDR3 spells CASGLGQGAGHEQFF. CDR3 nucleotide sequence: TGTGCTAGTGGTTTGGGCCAGGGTGCGGGTCATGAGCAGTTCTTC.

The genes are TRBV6-2 or TRBV6-3 and TRBJ2-7; D not resolved. The CDR3 is made up of 13 amino acids. V was cut by 6 bases and J by 0 bases, with 9 bases left in between. Germline CDR1 MNHEY, CDR2 SVGEGT. As DNA, the CDR3 is TGTGCCAGCAGGGCCAGCAACTCCTACGAGCAGTACTTC. This translates into CASRASNSYEQYF.

In this sample, this clonotype turned up a few times. The CDR3 loop reads CSARSPTNIQYF. The CDR3 DNA reads as TGCAGTGCTAGATCCCCCACAAACATTCAGTACTTC. This chain connects TRBV20-1 to TRBJ2-4; no reliable D call. CDR1 and CDR2 (germline): DFQATT, SNEGSKA (reference sequence). CDR3 length: 12 residues. Between the trimmed V and J ends, which lost 2 bases and 6 bases, there was a span of 8 bases.

The chain uses TRBV29-1 and TRBJ1-2; a possible D gene is TRBD1 (6 bases). CDR1 and CDR2 from the germline V gene are SQVTM and ANQGSEA. This CDR3 contains 12 residues. V lost 6 bases and J 6 bases, leaving 14 bases between the germline ends. The CDR3 DNA sequence: TGCAGCGTGGTACAGGGAGGGGATGGCTACACCTTC. It is translated as CSVVQGGDGYTF.

This clonotype occurred a few times. The chain has TRBV11-1 and TRBJ2-2; 12 bases line up with TRBD2. CDR1 and CDR2 (germline): SGHAT, FQDESV (reference sequence). The length of the CDR3 is 18 residues. V lost 5 bases, J lost 7 bases, and 14 bases stayed unmatched. The CDR3 coding sequence is TGTGCCAGCAGCCGAAGACTAGCGGGAGCCTTTGGTGGCGGGGAGCTGTTTTTT. As protein: CASSRRLAGAFGGGELFF.